Following are 10 T cell receptor beta chains from one sample sequenced in a study of blood T cell repertoires in COVID-19. Data came from immunoSEQ multiplex PCR; TCRdb stores just in-frame clones and leaves some out. Of roughly 150,000 clones in the sample, 80% to 90% are singletons; the top ten hold about 16%. Sequences were obtained from peripheral blood. These receptors came from a woman between 40 and 50 years old with acute or convalescent COVID-19.

The V and J genes are TRBV6-5 and TRBJ2-7; possible D gene TRBD2, 6 bases. The germline V gene encodes CDR1 MNHEY and CDR2 SVGAGI. The length of the CDR3 is 15 residues. Trimming took off 5 bases at V and 2 bases at J, with 16 bases between the two ends. CDR3 sequence reads: CASSQNLGGPYEQYF. Here the CDR3 DNA reads TGTGCCAGCAGTCAAAATCTGGGAGGTCCCTACGAGCAGTACTTC.

The chain carries TRBV6-5 and TRBJ1-2; TRBD1 is a possible D gene (6 bases). Per the germline V gene, CDR1 is MNHEY and CDR2 is SVGAGI. V lost 8 bases and J 2 bases, leaving 12 bases between the germline ends. The CDR3 extends over 13 amino acids. The CDR3 region is CASHRTENYGYTF. DNA for the CDR3: TGTGCCAGCCACCGGACAGAGAACTATGGCTACACCTTC.

This chain uses TRBV6-5 with TRBJ2-2, with 7 bases aligning to TRBD1. Germline V gene lookup returns CDR1 MNHEY and CDR2 SVGAGI. The V segment lost 1 base and the J segment 5 bases; nucleotides outside the gene matches: 4. The CDR3 spans 15 residues. The CDR3: CASSYYPGGTGELFF. The CDR3 coding sequence is TGTGCCAGCAGTTACTATCCAGGGGGAACCGGGGAGCTGTTTTTT.

The CDR3 bases are TGTGCCAGCAGCTTAGAGCCAGTCCCCCCTAGAAGCGTTCAGTACTTC. It yields the protein CASSLEPVPPRSVQYF. V gene TRBV11-2 combines with J gene TRBJ2-4; unclear D gene. The CDR3 is 16 amino acids. Trimming pared 0 bases from V and 11 bases from J, leaving 20 bases between. Germline V gene sequence: CDR1 SGHAT, CDR2 FQNNGV.

The J gene is TRBJ2-1, the V gene TRBV12-5; a weak D match, TRBD2 (5 bases). CDR3 length: 16 amino acids. Trimming took 6 bases from V and 1 from J, leaving 16 bases between them. Germline CDR1 reads LGHNT; CDR2 reads FRNRAP. The CDR3 loop reads CASGNLTGLSYNEQFF. The CDR3 DNA reads TGTGCTAGTGGGAACCTGACGGGGTTGTCCTACAATGAGCAGTTCTTC.

This sequence joins TRBV29-1 and TRBJ1-1; 8 nucleotides match TRBD1. CDR1 SQVTM and CDR2 ANQGSEA come from the germline V gene. Unmatched junction bases numbered 7, after V lost 6 bases and J lost 7 bases. The CDR3 extends over 12 amino acids. The DNA for the CDR3 is TGCAGCGTATCGGACAGGGAGTATGAAGCTTTCTTT. Amino acids: CSVSDREYEAFF.

The genes are TRBV5-6 and TRBJ1-1; TRBD1 matches at 9 bases. The germline gives CDR1 SGHDT, CDR2 YYEEEE. Trimming took 0 bases from V and 4 from J; bases not matched to a gene: 4. CDR3 size: 15 residues. For the CDR3, the DNA is TGTGCCAGCAGCTTGGTCGGGACAGGGAGCACTGAAGCTTTCTTT. It codes for CASSLVGTGSTEAFF.

V gene TRBV7-3 combines with J gene TRBJ2-1; a possible D gene is TRBD2 (5 bases). CDR1 and CDR2 (germline): SGHTA, FQGTGA. CDR3 size: 15 residues. V was cut by 1 base and J by 5 bases, with 12 bases left in between. CDR3 sequence reads: CASSLIGNGDNEQFF. For the CDR3, the DNA is TGTGCCAGCAGCTTAATCGGGAACGGCGACAATGAGCAGTTCTTC.

The chain combines TRBV4-1 with TRBJ2-3; a possible D gene is TRBD2 (6 bases). This CDR3 has 17 amino acids. The V gene's germline CDR1 is MGHRA and CDR2 YSYEKL. The V gene lost 0 bases and the J gene lost 2 bases, with 15 bases spanning the gap. CDR3 coding DNA: TGCGCCAGCAGCCAAGATTTCTTCGGGAGACCCACAGATACGCAGTATTTT. Encoded protein: CASSQDFFGRPTDTQYF.

The chain employs TRBV27 and TRBJ2-1; D uncertain. V shed 5 bases and J shed 4 bases, with 3 bases lying between them. CDR1 is MNHEY and CDR2 is SMNVEV in the germline V gene (reference sequence). The length of the CDR3 is 11 residues. The CDR3 is CASSVYNEQFF. DNA of the CDR3: TGTGCCAGCAGTGTATACAATGAGCAGTTCTTC.